The sequence of this T cell receptor beta chain was determined in a study of monozygotic twins with inflammatory bowel disease. Germline V gene sequence: CDR1 LNHDA, CDR2 SQIVND (reference sequence). This CDR3 has 16 residues. After re-calling the 5' RACE reads, TCRdb lists one entry per CDR3 protein, DNA absent. Recorded here are some 450,000 distinct CDR3 sequences; the top ten clones represent roughly 2.3%. This TCR came from a human donor with ulcerative colitis or Crohn's disease, or a healthy co-twin of an affected twin (not recorded which). The chain joins TRBV19 to TRBJ2-4; TCRdb returns TRBD1, unconfirmable since there is no DNA. Sequenced input: blood. This chain's CDR3 is CASTDGGRLTKNIQYF.